The text below deals with one T cell receptor beta chain. The specificity of this receptor is unknown. The sample holds no much larger clone one base away, and base qualities are not on file. The donors belonged to the validation cohort of about 110 subjects, which was separate from the roughly 700-subject first cohort. Receptor libraries were prepared by the immunoSEQ multiplex PCR assay. As for how the authors treated the data: A statistical classification framework was developed to diagnose cytomegalovirus status using the catalog of TCR beta chain sequences. Drawn from immuneACCESS, this table holds only the in-frame rearrangements with V and J called that TCRdb kept. Clones are partly lost; checked studies trace under half to an unresolved V gene and leave the rest unexplained. That table is the source of V, J and clone size, and D and trimming were worked out from the DNA. Present in this sample are some 170,000 clones, around nine tenths of which were seen just once. Roughly 1.5% of the sample comes from the top ten.

The data are from a study of cytomegalovirus exposure and HLA in healthy donors (dated by TCRdb to the late 2010s). Regarding the research as a whole: The 666 repertoires of the first cohort and the roughly 120 validation repertoires were produced on the same platform, according to a later analysis. Along with the roughly 700-subject first cohort, a separate validation cohort of 120 different subjects was used. High-throughput TCR immunosequencing, statistical association of individual TCRs with disease status, and machine learning were combined to predict cytomegalovirus infection status. The study was designed to test whether signatures of past pathogen exposure could be identified by cataloging public T cell receptors. The research as a whole found: In vitro tests confirmed that a few of the cytomegalovirus-associated TCR beta chains recognize cytomegalovirus antigens. The classifier was reported to diagnose cytomegalovirus status with high specificity and sensitivity in both the original cohort and the validation cohort. The study gave a list of 150 to 200 TCR beta chains associated with cytomegalovirus. Subsequent analysis determined that TCRs grouped into clusters in the first cohort also showed a tendency toward co-occurrence across the roughly 120 validation repertoires, and 90% to 95% of cluster scores exceeded 0. According to the authors, the approach could potentially be generalized to other disease states and immunological phenotypes. Most TCR sequences were seen in very few donors, while some public TCRs were found in many individuals. The validation cohort had no HLA typing available for a later analysis, so co-occurrence within that cohort was assessed over all 130 or so repertoires.

From a lookup of the germline V gene, CDR1 and CDR2 are MDHEN and SYDVKM. V ends up 3 bases short and J 6 bases short, with an unmatched junction base count of 9. The CDR3 goes from the cysteine to the phenylalanine over 15 residues. This entry keeps only the CDR3 DNA: 45 bases, framed from base 1. This TCR came from a woman aged 25 to 39 in good health and CMV-seronegative. The source material was PBMCs. Recombination linked TRBV28 to TRBJ1-2; 8 bases in the middle match TRBD1. The DNA reads TGTGCCAGCAGTTTTGTAGGACAGGGAGGAGATGGCTACACCTTC. The encoded protein is CASSFVGQGGDGYTF.